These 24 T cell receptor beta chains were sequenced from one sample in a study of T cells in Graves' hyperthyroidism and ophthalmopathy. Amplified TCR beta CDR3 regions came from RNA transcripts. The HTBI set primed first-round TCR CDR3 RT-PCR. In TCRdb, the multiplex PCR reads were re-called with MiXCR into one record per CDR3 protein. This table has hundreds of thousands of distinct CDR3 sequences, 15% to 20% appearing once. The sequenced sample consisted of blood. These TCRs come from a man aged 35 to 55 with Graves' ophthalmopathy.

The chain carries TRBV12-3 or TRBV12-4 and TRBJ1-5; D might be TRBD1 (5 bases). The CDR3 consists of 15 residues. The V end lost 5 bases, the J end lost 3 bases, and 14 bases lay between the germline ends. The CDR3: CASSPDSDTNQPQHF. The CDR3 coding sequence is TGTGCCAGCAGTCCTGACAGCGACACCAATCAGCCCCAGCATTTT.

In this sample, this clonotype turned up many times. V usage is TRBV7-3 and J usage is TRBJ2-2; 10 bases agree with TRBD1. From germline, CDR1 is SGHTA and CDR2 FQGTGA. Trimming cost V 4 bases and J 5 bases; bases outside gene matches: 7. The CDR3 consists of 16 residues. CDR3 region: CASSSWTGGGTGELFF. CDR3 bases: TGTGCCAGCAGCTCCTGGACAGGGGGAGGGACCGGGGAGCTGTTTTTT.

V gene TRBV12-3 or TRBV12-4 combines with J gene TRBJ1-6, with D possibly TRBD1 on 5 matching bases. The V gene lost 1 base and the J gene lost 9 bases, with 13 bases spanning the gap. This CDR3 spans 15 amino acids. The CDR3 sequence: CASSLEGSGFSPLHF. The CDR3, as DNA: TGTGCCAGCAGTTTAGAAGGGTCAGGGTTTTCACCCCTCCACTTT.

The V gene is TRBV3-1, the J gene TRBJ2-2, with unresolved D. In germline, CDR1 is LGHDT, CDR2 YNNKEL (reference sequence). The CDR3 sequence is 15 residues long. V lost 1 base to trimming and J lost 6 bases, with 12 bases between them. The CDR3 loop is CASSQGWGAAGELFF. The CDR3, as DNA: TGTGCCAGCAGCCAAGGGTGGGGTGCGGCCGGGGAGCTGTTTTTT.

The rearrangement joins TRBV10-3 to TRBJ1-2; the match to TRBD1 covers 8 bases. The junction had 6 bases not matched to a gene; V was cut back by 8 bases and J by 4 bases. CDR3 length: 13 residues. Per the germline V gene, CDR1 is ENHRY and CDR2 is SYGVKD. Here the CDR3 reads CAIGLDRGYGYTF. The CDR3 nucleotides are TGTGCCATCGGCCTTGACAGGGGCTATGGCTACACCTTC.

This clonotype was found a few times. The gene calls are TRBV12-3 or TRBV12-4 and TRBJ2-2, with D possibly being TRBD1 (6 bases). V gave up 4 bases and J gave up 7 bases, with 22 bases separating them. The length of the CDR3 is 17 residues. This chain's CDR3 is CASSSLQGRGFRGELFF. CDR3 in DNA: TGTGCCAGCAGTTCCTTACAGGGAAGGGGTTTTCGCGGGGAGCTGTTTTTT.

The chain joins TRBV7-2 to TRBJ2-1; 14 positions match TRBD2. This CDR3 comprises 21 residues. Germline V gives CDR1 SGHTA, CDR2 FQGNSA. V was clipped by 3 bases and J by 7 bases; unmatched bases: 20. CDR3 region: CASSFYSPGTSGRARDNEQFF. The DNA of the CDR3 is TGTGCCAGCAGCTTTTACTCCCCCGGGACTAGCGGGAGAGCGCGGGATAATGAGCAGTTCTTC.

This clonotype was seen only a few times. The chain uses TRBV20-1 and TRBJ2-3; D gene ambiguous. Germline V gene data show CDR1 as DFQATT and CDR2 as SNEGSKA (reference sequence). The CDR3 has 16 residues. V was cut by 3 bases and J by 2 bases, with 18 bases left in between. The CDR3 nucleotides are TGCAGTGCTAGTAGGGTTGGTGGCCTTTCCACAGATACGCAGTATTTT. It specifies CSASRVGGLSTDTQYF.

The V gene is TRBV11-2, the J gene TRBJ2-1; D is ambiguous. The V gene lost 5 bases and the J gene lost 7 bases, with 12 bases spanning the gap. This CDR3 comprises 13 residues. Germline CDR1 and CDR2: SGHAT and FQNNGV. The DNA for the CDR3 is TGTGCCAGCAGCACCGGACGTCAGAATGAGCAGTTCTTC. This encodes CASSTGRQNEQFF.

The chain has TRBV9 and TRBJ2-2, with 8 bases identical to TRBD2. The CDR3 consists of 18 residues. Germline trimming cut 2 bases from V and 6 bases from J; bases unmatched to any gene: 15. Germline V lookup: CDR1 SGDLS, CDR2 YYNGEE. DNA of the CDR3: TGTGCCAGCAGCGTTAACAGGGAGAGCGGGAGAGGCGCCGGGGAGCTGTTTTTT. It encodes CASSVNRESGRGAGELFF. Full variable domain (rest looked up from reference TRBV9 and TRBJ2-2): DSGVTQTPKHLITATGQRVTLRCSPRSGDLSVYWYQQSLDQGLQFLIQYYNGEERAKGNILERFSAQQFPDLHSELNLSSLELGDSALYFCASSVNRESGRGAGELFFGEGSRLTVL.

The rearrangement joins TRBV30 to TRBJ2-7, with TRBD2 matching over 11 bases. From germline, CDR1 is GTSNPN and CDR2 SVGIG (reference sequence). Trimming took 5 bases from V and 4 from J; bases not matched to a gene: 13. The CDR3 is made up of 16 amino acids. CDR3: CAWRREGTSGSYEQYF. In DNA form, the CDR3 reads TGTGCCTGGCGGAGAGAGGGGACTAGCGGATCGTACGAGCAGTACTTC.

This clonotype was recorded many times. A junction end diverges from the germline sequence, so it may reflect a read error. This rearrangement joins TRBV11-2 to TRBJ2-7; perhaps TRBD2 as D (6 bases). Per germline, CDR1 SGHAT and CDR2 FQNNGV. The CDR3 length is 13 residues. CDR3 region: CASSLDPGDEQYF. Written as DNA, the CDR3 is TGCGCCAGCAGCTTGGATCCGGGGGACGAGCAGTACTTC.

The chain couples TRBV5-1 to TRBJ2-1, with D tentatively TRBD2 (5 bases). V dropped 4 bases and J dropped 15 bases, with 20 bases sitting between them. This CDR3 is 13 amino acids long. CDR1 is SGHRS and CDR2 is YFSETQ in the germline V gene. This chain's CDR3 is CASSQNPGTVTFF. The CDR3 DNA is TGCGCCAGCAGCCAAAACCCGGGAACTGTCACGTTCTTC.

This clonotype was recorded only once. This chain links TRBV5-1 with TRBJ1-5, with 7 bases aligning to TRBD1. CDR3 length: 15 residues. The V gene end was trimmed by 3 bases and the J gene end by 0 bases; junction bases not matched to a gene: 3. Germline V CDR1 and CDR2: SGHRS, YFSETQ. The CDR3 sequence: CASSSTGVSNQPQHF. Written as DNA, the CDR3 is TGCGCCAGCAGCTCAACAGGGGTTAGCAATCAGCCCCAGCATTTT.

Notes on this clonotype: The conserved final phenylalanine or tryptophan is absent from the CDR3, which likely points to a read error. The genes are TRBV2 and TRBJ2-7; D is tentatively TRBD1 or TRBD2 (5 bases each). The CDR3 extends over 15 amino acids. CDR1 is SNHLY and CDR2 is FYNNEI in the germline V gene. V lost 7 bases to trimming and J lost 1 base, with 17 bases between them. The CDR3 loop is CASTPTYGASYEQYL. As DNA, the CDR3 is TGTGCCAGCACTCCGACTTACGGGGCGTCCTACGAGCAGTACCTC.

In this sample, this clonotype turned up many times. The CDR3 here is CARQRKRLETQYF. The CDR3, as DNA: TGTGCCCGCCAACGTAAGCGGTTAGAGACCCAGTACTTC. This chain joins TRBV27 and TRBJ2-5; the D gene is possibly TRBD2 (5 bases). Germline V gene sequence: CDR1 MNHEY, CDR2 SMNVEV (reference sequence). This CDR3 has 13 amino acids. The V end lost 11 bases, the J end lost 4 bases, and 17 bases lay between the germline ends.

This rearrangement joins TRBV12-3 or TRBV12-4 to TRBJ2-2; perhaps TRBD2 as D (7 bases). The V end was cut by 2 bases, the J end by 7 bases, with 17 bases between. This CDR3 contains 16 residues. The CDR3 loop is CASSLSIGGQGGELFF. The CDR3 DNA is TGTGCCAGCAGTTTATCGATCGGGGGGCAGGGCGGGGAGCTGTTTTTT.

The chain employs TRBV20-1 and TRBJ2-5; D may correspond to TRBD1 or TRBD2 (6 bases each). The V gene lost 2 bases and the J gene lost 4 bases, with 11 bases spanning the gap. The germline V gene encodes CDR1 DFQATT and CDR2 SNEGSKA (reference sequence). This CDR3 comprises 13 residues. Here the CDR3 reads CSARYGGGETQYF. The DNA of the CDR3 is TGCAGTGCTAGATACGGAGGGGGAGAGACCCAGTACTTC.

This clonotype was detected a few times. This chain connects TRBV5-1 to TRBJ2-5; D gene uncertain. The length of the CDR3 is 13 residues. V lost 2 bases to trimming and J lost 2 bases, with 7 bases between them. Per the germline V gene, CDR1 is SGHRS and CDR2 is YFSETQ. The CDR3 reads CASSFQVQETQYF. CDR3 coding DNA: TGCGCCAGCAGCTTTCAGGTTCAAGAGACCCAGTACTTC.

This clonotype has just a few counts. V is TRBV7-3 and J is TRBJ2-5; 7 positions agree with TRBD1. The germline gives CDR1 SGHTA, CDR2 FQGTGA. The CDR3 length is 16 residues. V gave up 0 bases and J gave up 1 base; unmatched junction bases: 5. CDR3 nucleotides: TGTGCCAGCAGCTTAACGGTGGCAGGGGGCCAAGAGACCCAGTACTTC. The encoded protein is CASSLTVAGGQETQYF.

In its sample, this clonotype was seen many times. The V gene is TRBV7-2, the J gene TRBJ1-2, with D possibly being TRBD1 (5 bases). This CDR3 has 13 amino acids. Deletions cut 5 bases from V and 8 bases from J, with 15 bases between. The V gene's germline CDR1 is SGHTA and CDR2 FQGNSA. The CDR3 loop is CASSPPSDSGYTF. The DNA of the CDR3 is TGTGCCAGCAGCCCGCCCTCTGACAGCGGCTACACCTTC.

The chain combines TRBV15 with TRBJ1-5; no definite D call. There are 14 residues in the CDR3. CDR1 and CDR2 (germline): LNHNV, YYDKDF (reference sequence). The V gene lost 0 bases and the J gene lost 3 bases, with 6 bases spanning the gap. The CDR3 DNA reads TGTGCCACCAGCAGAGACAGGTTCAATCAGCCCCAGCATTTT. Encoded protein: CATSRDRFNQPQHF. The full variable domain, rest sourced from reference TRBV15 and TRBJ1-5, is DAMVIQNPRYQVTQFGKPVTLSCSQTLNHNVMYWYQQKSSQAPKLLFHYYDKDFNNEADTPDNFQSRRPNTSFCFLDIRSPGLGDTAMYLCATSRDRFNQPQHFGDGTRLSIL.

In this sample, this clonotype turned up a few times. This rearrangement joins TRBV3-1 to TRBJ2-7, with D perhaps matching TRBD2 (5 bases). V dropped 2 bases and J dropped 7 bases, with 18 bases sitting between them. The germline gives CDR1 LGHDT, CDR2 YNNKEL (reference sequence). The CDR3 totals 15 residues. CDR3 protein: CASSQRPGSSGEQYF. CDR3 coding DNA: TGTGCCAGCAGCCAACGACCCGGGTCCTCGGGGGAGCAGTACTTC.

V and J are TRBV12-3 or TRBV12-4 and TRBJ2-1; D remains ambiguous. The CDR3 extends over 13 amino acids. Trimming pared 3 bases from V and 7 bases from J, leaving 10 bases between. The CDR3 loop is CASSLYRVNEQFF. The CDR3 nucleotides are TGTGCCAGCAGTTTGTATAGAGTTAATGAGCAGTTCTTC.